One and the same sample provided the 14 T cell receptor beta chains below, sequenced in a study of PD-L1 blockade in urothelial cancer. Here immunoSEQ multiplex PCR was the method, and the copy in TCRdb shows in-frame clones only, minus some. The sample carries about 38,000 clones, roughly 90% recorded once. Sequencing was performed on PBMCs, taken around atezolizumab (anti-PD-L1) treatment. The source is a man between 65 and 85 years old with urothelial cancer.

This clone appeared a single time. V is TRBV5-1 and J is TRBJ2-5; 9 positions agree with TRBD1. The junction had 8 bases not matched to a gene; V was cut back by 4 bases and J by 7 bases. The length of the CDR3 is 14 residues. CDR1 SGHRS and CDR2 YFSETQ come from the germline V gene. The CDR3, as DNA: TGCGCCAGCAGCGATACAGGGGGCGCCGGGACCCAGTACTTC. Its translation is CASSDTGGAGTQYF.

V usage is TRBV5-1 and J usage is TRBJ2-2; possibly TRBD2 for D (5 bases). Germline assignment: CDR1 SGHRS and CDR2 YFSETQ. Trimming stripped 3 bases from V and 5 bases from J, with 8 bases between. This CDR3 is 13 amino acids long. The CDR3 sequence is CASSSGSTGELFF. The CDR3 region has the DNA TGCGCCAGCAGCTCGGGGTCGACCGGGGAGCTGTTTTTT.

The chain recombines TRBV27 with TRBJ2-1; TRBD2 aligns across 13 bases. CDR3 size: 15 residues. The junction had 9 bases not matched to a gene; V was cut back by 7 bases and J by 9 bases. Germline V gene data show CDR1 as MNHEY and CDR2 as SMNVEV (reference sequence). The CDR3 region has the DNA TGTGCCAGCAAACCCGGGACTAGCGGGACGGTTGAGCAGTTCTTC. Translating it yields CASKPGTSGTVEQFF.

The CDR3 reads CASSQDGSSGANVLTF. CDR3 coding DNA: TGCGCCAGCAGCCAAGATGGCAGCTCTGGGGCCAACGTCCTGACTTTC. The chain links TRBV4-1 to TRBJ2-6; no firm D call. V was shortened by 0 bases and J by 0 bases, with 6 bases between the two germline ends. Germline CDR1 reads MGHRA; CDR2 reads YSYEKL. The CDR3 sequence is 16 residues long.

The chain combines TRBV18 with TRBJ2-5, with 8 bases fitting TRBD1. J gave up 2 bases and V 2 bases, and 16 bases lay outside the gene matches. The CDR3 loop spans 19 amino acids. Germline assignment: CDR1 KGHSH and CDR2 LQKENI. The chain's CDR3 is CASSPEIGQGDPPQETQYF. The CDR3 DNA reads TGTGCCAGCTCACCAGAAATAGGACAGGGAGACCCTCCACAAGAGACCCAGTACTTC.

The chain carries TRBV18 and TRBJ2-7; no definite D call. This CDR3 has 12 residues. In germline, CDR1 is KGHSH, CDR2 LQKENI. Trimming took off 5 bases at V and 4 bases at J, with 9 bases between the two ends. CDR3 DNA: TGTGCCAGCTCAGTGAATGAGTACGAGCAGTACTTC. Translating it yields CASSVNEYEQYF. The complete variable domain, with remaining parts taken from reference TRBV18 and TRBJ2-7, reads NAGVMQNPRHLVRRRGQEARLRCSPMKGHSHVYWYRQLPEEGLKFMVYLQKENIIDESGMPKERFSAEFPKEGPSILRIQQVVRGDSAAYFCASSVNEYEQYFGPGTRLTVT.

V and J are TRBV2 and TRBJ2-5, with 8 bases that match TRBD2. With 4 bases clipped from V and 5 bases from J, the junction kept 3 bases outside the gene matches. CDR1 SNHLY and CDR2 FYNNEI come from the germline V gene. The CDR3 length is 13 residues. This CDR3 reads CASSGSGGETQYF. CDR3 in DNA: TGTGCCAGCAGTGGTTCGGGGGGGGAGACCCAGTACTTC.

The rearrangement links TRBV4-1 to TRBJ2-5; 7 bases are a match to TRBD2. There are 15 residues in the CDR3. Germline V gene sequence: CDR1 MGHRA, CDR2 YSYEKL. J was trimmed by 3 bases and V by 4 bases; bases with no gene match: 8. DNA for the CDR3: TGCGCCAGCAGCCTTATTGGGAGGGCCAAAGAGACCCAGTACTTC. Amino acid sequence: CASSLIGRAKETQYF.

The chain uses TRBV5-1 and TRBJ2-7; perhaps TRBD1 as D (5 bases). Trimming shortened V by 1 base and J by 3 bases, and 11 bases separated the two germline ends. There are 14 residues in the CDR3. Germline assignment: CDR1 SGHRS and CDR2 YFSETQ. The CDR3, as DNA: TGCGCCAGCAGCTTGACCCCAGGGAACTACGAGCAGTACTTC. Its translation is CASSLTPGNYEQYF.

J is TRBJ2-1 and V is TRBV9; 12 bases align to TRBD2. This CDR3 region has 17 residues. Germline trimming cut 3 bases from V and 7 bases from J; bases unmatched to any gene: 11. CDR1 and CDR2 (germline): SGDLS, YYNGEE. CDR3 nucleotide sequence: TGTGCCAGCAGCGGGGAGGCATGGACTAGCGGGACGAATGAGCAGTTCTTC. Residues: CASSGEAWTSGTNEQFF.

The chain employs TRBV9 and TRBJ2-7, with D possibly matching TRBD1 (6 bases). This CDR3 has 14 amino acids. Trimming removed 4 bases from V and 6 bases from J, with 17 bases in between. Germline V gene sequence: CDR1 SGDLS, CDR2 YYNGEE. Written as DNA, the CDR3 is TGTGCCAGCAGCACTCTTCAGGGGAAGGGCGAGCAGTACTTC. Translation: CASSTLQGKGEQYF. The full variable domain, rest sourced from reference TRBV9 and TRBJ2-7, is DSGVTQTPKHLITATGQRVTLRCSPRSGDLSVYWYQQSLDQGLQFLIQYYNGEERAKGNILERFSAQQFPDLHSELNLSSLELGDSALYFCASSTLQGKGEQYFGPGTRLTVT.

The chain couples TRBV28 to TRBJ2-1; 8 bases fit TRBD2. The germline gives CDR1 MDHEN, CDR2 SYDVKM. The CDR3 sequence is 14 residues long. Germline trimming cut 3 bases from V and 5 bases from J; bases unmatched to any gene: 3. The CDR3 DNA sequence: TGTGCCAGCAGTTTCGGACTAGCTGACAATGAGCAGTTCTTC. Its translation: CASSFGLADNEQFF. The entire variable domain, with the rest obtained from reference TRBV28 and TRBJ2-1, is as follows: DVKVTQSSRYLVKRTGEKVFLECVQDMDHENMFWYRQDPGLGLRLIYFSYDVKMKEKGDIPEGYSVSREKKERFSLILESASTNQTSMYLCASSFGLADNEQFFGPGTRLTVL.

The V call is TRBV30, the J call TRBJ2-7, with a tentative D call TRBD1 (6 bases). Trimming removed 2 bases from V and 6 bases from J, with 14 bases in between. Germline V gives CDR1 GTSNPN, CDR2 SVGIG (reference sequence). This CDR3 has 13 amino acids. This CDR3 is CAWSSRGDGEQYF. As DNA, the CDR3 is TGTGCCTGGAGTTCCAGGGGAGACGGCGAGCAGTACTTC.

The chain carries TRBV27 and TRBJ2-5, with D possibly TRBD1 on 6 matching bases. The V end lost 5 bases, the J end lost 5 bases, and 15 bases lay between the germline ends. CDR1 and CDR2 from the germline V gene are MNHEY and SMNVEV (reference sequence). The CDR3 sequence is 14 residues long. CDR3 residues: CASSRLGQSETQYF. The CDR3 DNA follows: TGTGCCAGCAGTAGACTGGGACAATCGGAGACCCAGTACTTC.